These T cell receptor beta chains were read from a single sample in a study of sequential checkpoint blockade in melanoma. Assay: immunoSEQ multiplex PCR; the TCRdb copy retains only in-frame clones and omits some. The sample has about 20,000 clones; 65% to 75% are singletons. The sequences come from tumor tissue (inferred from file names), collected from a patient given nivolumab and ipilimumab in sequence. The receptors stem from a human donor with melanoma. The CDR3 runs from the conserved cysteine through the conserved F or W. D genes are given only for firm matches. Expanded clones get a size class; other rows say once, few or many, or leave the size out.

>TRBD1|TRBJ1-6|NA|TRBV15
CATSRDRGLESPLHF
TGTGCCACCAGCAGAGATAGGGGGCTTGAGTCACCCCTCCACTTT
>TRBD1|TRBJ1-4|NA|TRBV5-1
CASSFGGQGIEKLFF
TGCGCCAGCAGCTTCGGAGGACAGGGAATTGAAAAACTGTTTTTT
>NA|TRBJ1-1|NA|TRBV29-1
CSVERQNTEAFF
TGCAGCGTTGAAAGACAGAACACTGAAGCTTTCTTT
>TRBD2|TRBJ2-3|NA|TRBV10-2
CASSDRGLAGQADTQYF
TGCGCCAGCAGTGACCGTGGACTAGCGGGTCAGGCGGATACGCAGTATTTT
>TRBD2|TRBJ2-3|NA|TRBV6-8
CASSRTSGSTDTQYF
TGTGCCAGCAGTAGGACTAGCGGGAGCACAGATACGCAGTATTTT
>TRBD1|TRBJ1-2|once|TRBV7-2
CASSLGTGRGYTF
TGTGCCAGCAGCCTCGGGACAGGGAGAGGCTACACCTTC
>NA|TRBJ2-2|NA|TRBV11-3
CASSLAMGTTNTGELFF
TGTGCCAGCAGCTTGGCAATGGGGACGACGAACACCGGGGAGCTGTTTTTT
>TRBD2|TRBJ2-3|NA|TRBV18
CASSPGLAGTDTQYF
TGTGCCAGCTCACCGGGACTAGCGGGGACAGATACGCAGTATTTT
>NA|TRBJ2-6|NA|TRBV30
CAWSMDSGANVLTF
TGTGCCTGGAGTATGGACTCTGGGGCCAACGTCCTGACTTTC
>NA|TRBJ1-4|few|TRBV14
CASNRASNEKLFF
TGTGCCAGCAACAGGGCCTCTAATGAAAAACTGTTTTTT
>TRBD2|TRBJ2-7|NA|TRBV30
CAWGLAGGNEQYF
TGTGCCTGGGGCTTAGCGGGAGGGAACGAGCAGTACTTC
>TRBD2|TRBJ2-5|NA|TRBV4-1
CASSHGGERDQQETQYF
TGCGCCAGCAGCCATGGTGGGGAGCGGGATCAGCAAGAGACCCAGTACTTC
>NA|TRBJ2-7|few|TRBV30
CAWSVGVSLYEQYF
TGTGCCTGGAGTGTTGGAGTGTCCCTTTACGAGCAGTACTTC
>TRBD1|TRBJ1-1|NA|TRBV6-8
CASSYKQGMAEAFF
TGTGCCAGCAGTTACAAACAGGGGATGGCTGAAGCTTTCTTT
>NA|TRBJ1-1|once|TRBV18
CASSPGAGMNTEAFF
TGTGCCAGCTCACCAGGGGCGGGGATGAACACTGAAGCTTTCTTT
>NA|TRBJ2-1|NA|TRBV30
CAWSVFRPSSNEQFF
TGTGCCTGGAGCGTATTTCGTCCTTCGAGCAATGAGCAGTTCTTC
>TRBD1|TRBJ1-2|NA|TRBV30
CAWSSTGEHGYGYTF
TGTGCCTGGAGTTCTACAGGGGAGCATGGCTATGGCTACACCTTC
>NA|TRBJ1-2|NA|TRBV18
CASSVAEGYGYTF
TGTGCCAGCTCCGTTGCGGAAGGCTATGGCTACACCTTC
>TRBD1|TRBJ1-2|NA|TRBV19
CASSGPPTGQGSGSYYGYTF
TGTGCCAGTAGTGGTCCCCCGACAGGACAGGGCTCTGGGTCCTACTATGGCTACACCTTC
>NA|TRBJ2-4|NA|TRBV12-2
CASQAGPAKNIQYF
TGTGCCAGTCAGGCAGGCCCCGCCAAAAACATTCAGTACTTC
>TRBD2|TRBJ2-1|NA|TRBV18
CASSLELSGGRNEQFF
TGTGCCAGCTCTCTCGAGCTTAGCGGGGGTCGCAATGAGCAGTTCTTC
>NA|TRBJ2-2|NA|TRBV29-1
CSVEDRGSGELFF
TGCAGCGTTGAAGACAGGGGATCCGGGGAGCTGTTTTTT
>TRBD1|TRBJ2-3|NA|TRBV15
CATSGTASTDTQYF
TGTGCCACCAGTGGGACAGCGAGCACAGATACGCAGTATTTT
>TRBD2|TRBJ2-1|NA|TRBV30
CAWSRLAATYNEQFF
TGTGCCTGGAGTCGACTAGCGGCTACCTACAATGAGCAGTTCTTC
>NA|TRBJ2-7|NA|TRBV6-8
CASSEGPSYEQYF
TGTGCCAGCAGTGAGGGACCCTCCTACGAGCAGTACTTC
>TRBD2|TRBJ2-1|NA|TRBV28
CASSRLAVYNEQFF
TGTGCCAGCAGTCGTCTAGCGGTGTACAATGAGCAGTTCTTC
>TRBD2|TRBJ2-5|NA|TRBV2
CASTLGLAGGQETQYF
TGTGCCAGCACCTTGGGACTAGCGGGGGGCCAAGAGACCCAGTACTTC
>TRBD1|TRBJ2-7|NA|TRBV11-3
CASSFTGGGAYEQYF
TGTGCCAGCAGCTTCACAGGGGGAGGTGCCTACGAGCAGTACTTC
>NA|TRBJ2-3|NA|TRBV11-3
CASSPLGPGVTDTQYF
TGTGCCAGCAGCCCGCTAGGTCCGGGGGTCACAGATACGCAGTATTTT
>NA|TRBJ2-7|NA|TRBV30
CAWSKPPGIYEQYF
TGTGCCTGGAGTAAGCCACCCGGGATCTACGAGCAGTACTTC
>TRBD1|TRBJ1-5|few|TRBV10-3
CAGGQGLALNQPQHF
TGTGCCGGAGGACAGGGATTGGCCCTCAATCAGCCCCAGCATTTT
>NA|TRBJ1-1|NA|TRBV19
CASSISWGTPFF
TGTGCCAGTAGTATATCTTGGGGTACGCCTTTCTTT
>NA|TRBJ1-1|few|TRBV10-3
CAISEALTEAFF
TGTGCCATCAGTGAGGCTTTGACTGAAGCTTTCTTT
>NA|TRBJ1-5|few|TRBV6-8
CASSAAGYRPQHF
TGTGCCAGCAGTGCCGCGGGGTATCGGCCCCAGCATTTT
>NA|TRBJ1-2|NA|TRBV12-1
CASSLAVGQGYGYTF
TGTGCCAGCAGTTTAGCGGTTGGACAGGGCTATGGCTACACCTTC
>NA|TRBJ2-2|NA|TRBV6-8
CAISGNTGELFF
TGTGCCATCAGTGGGAACACCGGGGAGCTGTTTTTT
>TRBD1|TRBJ1-6|NA|TRBV9
CASSLDRASPLHF
TGTGCCAGCAGCCTAGACAGGGCTTCACCCCTCCACTTT
>NA|TRBJ1-5|few|TRBV19
CASNNRDSNQPQHF
TGTGCCAGTAATAACAGGGATAGCAATCAGCCCCAGCATTTT
>NA|TRBJ1-5|NA|TRBV5-1
CASSLLGGNQPQHF
TGCGCCAGCAGCTTGTTGGGAGGCAATCAGCCCCAGCATTTT
>TRBD2|TRBJ2-1|NA|TRBV9
CASRASGNEQFF
TGTGCCAGCAGGGCTAGCGGTAATGAGCAGTTCTTC
>NA|TRBJ2-5|NA|TRBV6-7
CASSKQGGTETQYF
TGTGCCAGCAGTAAACAGGGGGGGACAGAGACCCAGTACTTC
>NA|TRBJ2-7|NA|TRBV10-2
CASRQWGGSSYEQYF
TGCGCCAGCAGACAGTGGGGCGGTAGCTCCTACGAGCAGTACTTC
>NA|TRBJ1-2|NA|TRBV11-3
CASRRLSVRGMNDYGYTF
TGTGCCAGCAGGCGGCTCTCTGTGAGAGGGATGAACGACTATGGCTACACCTTC